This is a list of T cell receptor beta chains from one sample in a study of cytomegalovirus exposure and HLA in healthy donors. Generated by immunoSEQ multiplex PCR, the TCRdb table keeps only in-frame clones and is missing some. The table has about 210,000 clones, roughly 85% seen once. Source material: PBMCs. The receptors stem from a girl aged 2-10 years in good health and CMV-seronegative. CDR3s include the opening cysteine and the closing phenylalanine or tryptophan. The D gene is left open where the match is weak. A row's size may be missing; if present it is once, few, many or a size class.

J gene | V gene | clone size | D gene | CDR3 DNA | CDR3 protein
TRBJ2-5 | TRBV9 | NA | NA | TGTGCCAGCAGCGTAGTTGGTAGCGCGGAGACCCAGTACTTC | CASSVVGSAETQYF
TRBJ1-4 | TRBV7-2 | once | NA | TGTGCCAGCAGCTCCAGGGTAGCGGGGAGATCTGAAAAACTGTTTTTT | CASSSRVAGRSEKLFF
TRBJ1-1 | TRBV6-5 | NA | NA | TGTGCCAGCAGTTACTCGGGACACCTACCTAACACTGAAGCTTTCTTT | CASSYSGHLPNTEAFF
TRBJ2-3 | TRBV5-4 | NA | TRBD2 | TGTGCCAGCAGCTTGGCCGGGACTATCACAGATACGCAGTATTTT | CASSLAGTITDTQYF
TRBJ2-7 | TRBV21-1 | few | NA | TGTGCCAGCAGCAAAGCGTTACTAGCGAGGGGCTACGAGCAGTACTTC | CASSKALLARGYEQYF
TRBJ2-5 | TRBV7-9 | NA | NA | TGTGCCAGCAGCTCCCCGTCCCAGGAGACCCAGTACTTC | CASSSPSQETQYF
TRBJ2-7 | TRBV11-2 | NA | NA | TGTGCCAGCAGCTTAGCGATCGGTCTGGCAGGAGGGTCCTACGAGCAGTACTTC | CASSLAIGLAGGSYEQYF
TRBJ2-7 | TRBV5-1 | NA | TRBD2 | TGCGCCAGCAGCTTGGGCTGGACTAGCGGGAGTCTAAGGTACGAGCAGTACTTC | CASSLGWTSGSLRYEQYF
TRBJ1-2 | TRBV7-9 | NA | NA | TGTGCCAGCACTCGGGGGGGGGCGTATGGCTACACCTTC | CASTRGGAYGYTF
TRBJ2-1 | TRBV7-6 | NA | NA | TGTGCCAGCAGCCCCCAGTATGAGCAGTTCTTC | CASSPQYEQFF
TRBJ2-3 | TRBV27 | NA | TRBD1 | TGTGCCAGCAGTTTACTGTCCACAGGGGCAGATACGCAGTATTTT | CASSLLSTGADTQYF
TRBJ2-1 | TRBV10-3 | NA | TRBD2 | TGTGCCATCAGTGGCTACCCGGGACTAACGGGAGACAATGAGCAGTTCTTC | CAISGYPGLTGDNEQFF
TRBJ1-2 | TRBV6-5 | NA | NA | TGTGCCAGCAGCCCCCTCAGACAGAAATGGGATGGCTACACCTTC | CASSPLRQKWDGYTF
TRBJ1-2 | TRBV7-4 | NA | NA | TGTGCCAGCAGCTTAGGGAGACGGGAACACTCCAGTTTC | CASSLGRREHSSF
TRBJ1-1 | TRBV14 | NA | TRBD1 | TGTGCCAGCAGCCCCTGGACAGGGGCGGGATATACTGAAGCTTTCTTT | CASSPWTGAGYTEAFF
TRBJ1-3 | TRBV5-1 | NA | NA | TGCGCCAGCAGCCTGGACAGCTCTGGAAACACCATATATTTT | CASSLDSSGNTIYF
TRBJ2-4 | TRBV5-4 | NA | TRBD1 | TGTGCCGTCCGACAGGGGACCAAAAACATTCAGTACTTC | CAVRQGTKNIQYF
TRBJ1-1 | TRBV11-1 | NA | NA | TGTGCCAGCAGCCTAGGTCAGAACACTGAAGCTTTCTTT | CASSLGQNTEAFF
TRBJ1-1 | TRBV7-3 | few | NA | TGTGCCAGCAGCCCGTCGGGAGGCCCGAACACTGAAGCTTTCTTT | CASSPSGGPNTEAFF
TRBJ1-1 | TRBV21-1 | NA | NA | TGTGCCAGCAGCCCCGGGACAGGGGGCGCGGGTAACACTGAAGCTTTCTTT | CASSPGTGGAGNTEAFF
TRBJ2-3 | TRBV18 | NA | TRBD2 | TGTGCCAGCTCACCCGCTTCACTAGCGGGAGAAGGTGATACGCAGTATTTT | CASSPASLAGEGDTQYF
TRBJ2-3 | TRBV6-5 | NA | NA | TGTGCCAGCAGTTCAGAGATCCGACTCCTGACAGATACGCAGTATTTT | CASSSEIRLLTDTQYF
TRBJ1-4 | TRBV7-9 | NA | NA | TGTGCCAGCAGCTTAGTAGGCCGGGAACTGTTTTTT | CASSLVGRELFF
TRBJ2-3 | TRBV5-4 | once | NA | TGTGCCAGCAGCCCCCCCCCACGTGGGAGACGAGATACGCAGTATTTT | CASSPPPRGRRDTQYF
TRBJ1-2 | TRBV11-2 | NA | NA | TGTGCCAGCAGCTTAAAGGGGGGGCTCTATGGCTACACCTTC | CASSLKGGLYGYTF
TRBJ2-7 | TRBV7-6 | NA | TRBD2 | TGTGCCAGCAGTTCAAGAGCGGGGGGGCCAAGCTCCTACGAGCAGTACTTC | CASSSRAGGPSSYEQYF
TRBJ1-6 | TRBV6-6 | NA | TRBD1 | TGTGCCAGTAGACAGGGCAATTCACCCCTCCACTTT | CASRQGNSPLHF
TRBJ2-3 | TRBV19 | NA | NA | TGTGCCAGTGAGGAGCGGGGCACAGATACGCAGTATTTT | CASEERGTDTQYF